Below, 17 T cell receptor beta chains from the same sample are listed, as sequenced in a study of cytomegalovirus exposure and HLA in healthy donors. Primers: 60 Vbeta forward and 13 Jbeta reverse. The data were produced by immunoSEQ multiplex PCR, yet TCRdb's version contains in-frame clones alone and is incomplete. The sample gives under 150,000 clones, around 86% of which show up once; about 0.74% is in the top ten. Material for sequencing was PBMCs. Receptors were obtained from a man in his late teens or twenties in good health and CMV-seronegative.

The chain links TRBV18 to TRBJ2-3, with 9 bases matching TRBD1. V shed 3 bases and J 3 bases; nucleotides not matched to a gene: 7. The CDR3 runs to 16 residues. Germline V gives CDR1 KGHSH, CDR2 LQKENI. This CDR3 reads CASSPTGTGLTDTQYF. The CDR3 DNA reads TGTGCCAGCTCACCTACCGGGACAGGGTTGACAGATACGCAGTATTTT.

The chain has TRBV7-8 and TRBJ2-1; 9 nucleotides line up with TRBD1. The CDR3 totals 17 residues. Germline assignment: CDR1 SGHVS and CDR2 FQNEAQ. The ends lost 1 base at V and 9 bases at J; junction bases unmatched: 13. The CDR3 is CASSLDFSGTGSSEQFF. DNA of the CDR3: TGTGCCAGCAGCTTAGACTTTTCGGGGACAGGGTCGAGTGAGCAGTTCTTC.

This clone has just a few counts. The rearrangement uses TRBV6-1 and TRBJ1-5; no firm D call. This CDR3 is built from 13 residues. CDR1 is MNHNS, CDR2 SASEGT, per germline. V was shortened by 2 bases and J by 7 bases, with 9 bases between the two germline ends. CDR3 protein: CASSELAIQPQHF. DNA for the CDR3: TGTGCCAGCAGTGAACTAGCGATCCAGCCCCAGCATTTT.

The gene calls are TRBV6-5 and TRBJ1-1, with D unresolved. V was pared by 0 bases and J by 1 base, with 6 bases between. The CDR3 has 14 residues. Germline CDR1 MNHEY, CDR2 SVGAGI. The CDR3 bases are TGTGCCAGCAGTTACTCGATGCGGAACACTGAAGCTTTCTTT. Translated, it gives CASSYSMRNTEAFF.

This chain connects TRBV28 to TRBJ2-2; 14 positions agree with TRBD2. The V segment lost 4 bases and the J segment 1 base; nucleotides outside the gene matches: 11. The CDR3 length is 20 residues. Germline V CDR1 and CDR2: MDHEN, SYDVKM. The CDR3 loop is CASSSSGLAGGPMNTGELFF. CDR3 DNA sequence: TGTGCCAGCAGTTCATCCGGACTAGCGGGGGGCCCAATGAACACCGGGGAGCTGTTTTTT.

CDR3 DNA: TGTGCCAGCAGTTTTGGGCAGGGGCAGTATTTT. Translated, it gives CASSFGQGQYF. J is TRBJ2-3 and V is TRBV28; D perhaps matches TRBD1 (5 bases). There are 11 residues in the CDR3. V lost 3 bases, J lost 11 bases, and 9 bases lay in between. CDR1 is MDHEN and CDR2 is SYDVKM in the germline V gene.

This sequence joins TRBV10-1 and TRBJ1-1, with D perhaps matching TRBD1 (5 bases). Trimming removed 4 bases from V and 5 bases from J, with 20 bases in between. This CDR3 is built from 16 residues. Germline loops: CDR1 WNHNN, CDR2 SYGVQD (reference sequence). CDR3 bases: TGCGCCAGCAGTGGACCCATCGGAGGGGAAGCGACTGAAGCTTTCTTT. Protein product: CASSGPIGGEATEAFF.

The chain couples TRBV9 to TRBJ2-1; 9 bases map to TRBD2. The CDR3 has 14 residues. The V and J ends lost 3 bases and 7 bases, in that order; junction bases with no gene match: 5. Looked up from germline, CDR1 is SGDLS and CDR2 is YYNGEE. The CDR3 sequence: CASSAPGLANEQFF. The CDR3 DNA reads as TGTGCCAGCAGCGCCCCGGGACTAGCAAATGAGCAGTTCTTC.

This clone came up once. The chain employs TRBV4-1 and TRBJ1-6; possible D gene TRBD1, 5 bases. Looked up from germline, CDR1 is MGHRA and CDR2 is YSYEKL. The V end lost 4 bases, the J end lost 0 bases, and 16 bases lay between the germline ends. The CDR3 is 18 residues long. CDR3 in amino acids: CASSPDRGGSSYNSPLHF. The CDR3 DNA reads TGCGCCAGCAGCCCTGACCGGGGGGGGAGCTCCTATAATTCACCCCTCCACTTT.

The chain links TRBV4-3 to TRBJ2-7; D unclear. Trimming cost V 0 bases and J 3 bases, with 15 bases left between them. CDR1 and CDR2 from the germline V gene are LGHNA and YSLEER. CDR3 size: 16 residues. The CDR3 sequence: CASSQDHSLVGYEQYF. CDR3 DNA sequence: TGCGCCAGCAGCCAAGATCATTCCCTAGTGGGCTACGAGCAGTACTTC.

The rearrangement joins TRBV6-1 to TRBJ1-5; D remains unclear. Germline CDR1 reads MNHNS; CDR2 reads SASEGT. The ends were cut back, 5 bases at V and 5 bases at J, with 13 bases in the middle. The CDR3 is made up of 14 amino acids. The chain's CDR3 is CASSSLVGDQPQHF. CDR3 nucleotides: TGTGCCAGCAGTTCGTTGGTGGGAGATCAGCCCCAGCATTTT.

The chain has TRBV15 and TRBJ1-1, with no clear D. Germline loops: CDR1 LNHNV, CDR2 YYDKDF (reference sequence). The length of the CDR3 is 14 residues. Trimming removed 9 bases at V and 4 bases at J, with 18 bases between. The CDR3 DNA reads TGTGCCACGAGACATGAGTACCCAGGCACTGAAGCTTTCTTT. Translated: CATRHEYPGTEAFF. Complete variable domain (other parts from reference TRBV15 and TRBJ1-1): DAMVIQNPRYQVTQFGKPVTLSCSQTLNHNVMYWYQQKSSQAPKLLFHYYDKDFNNEADTPDNFQSRRPNTSFCFLDIRSPGLGDTAMYLCATRHEYPGTEAFFGQGTRLTVV.

The CDR3 sequence: CASSPRQGNSKLAYEQYF. The CDR3 nucleotides are TGTGCCAGCAGCCCCCGACAGGGGAACTCGAAACTTGCCTACGAGCAGTACTTC. V and J are TRBV11-3 and TRBJ2-7, with 8 bases lining up with TRBD1. The CDR3 runs to 18 residues. With V trimmed by 5 bases and J by 2 bases, 17 bases remained unmatched. The germline V gene has CDR1 SGHNT and CDR2 YENEEA.

CDR3 loop: CASSVRRLARGGELFF. CDR3 DNA sequence: TGCGCCAGCAGCGTCCGTAGACTAGCGCGGGGCGGGGAGCTGTTTTTT. The chain combines TRBV10-2 with TRBJ2-2, with 8 positions matching TRBD2. Germline CDR1 reads WSHSY; CDR2 reads SAAADI. The CDR3 runs 16 residues. V lost 6 bases and J lost 7; bases outside the gene matches: 13.

This clone appeared a few times. The rearrangement uses TRBV6-5 and TRBJ2-4; the match to TRBD2 covers 8 bases. Germline CDR1 reads MNHEY; CDR2 reads SVGAGI. The CDR3 runs 14 residues. The V segment lost 7 bases and the J segment 8 bases; nucleotides outside the gene matches: 10. The CDR3 DNA sequence: TGTGCCAGCAATCCCCCGGGGGGGCCGGACATTCAGTACTTC. Its protein is CASNPPGGPDIQYF.

The chain has TRBV15 and TRBJ1-6; D is unclear. CDR1 is LNHNV and CDR2 is YYDKDF in the germline V gene (reference sequence). This CDR3 is 17 amino acids long. Deletions cut 3 bases from V and 3 bases from J, with 15 bases between. The CDR3 loop is CATSSTLQSRYNSPLHF. The CDR3 coding sequence is TGTGCCACCAGCAGTACCCTACAGAGTCGCTATAATTCACCCCTCCACTTT.

The rearrangement links TRBV30 to TRBJ1-1, with 9 nucleotides matching TRBD1. The V gene end was trimmed by 2 bases and the J gene end by 2 bases; junction bases not matched to a gene: 9. This CDR3 is 16 amino acids long. From germline, CDR1 is GTSNPN and CDR2 SVGIG (reference sequence). The CDR3 coding sequence is TGTGCCTGGAGTTTTTGGCAGGACAGGGGCAACACTGAAGCTTTCTTT. It encodes CAWSFWQDRGNTEAFF.